The entry below gives a single T cell receptor beta chain sequence along with its context. The data stem from a study of blood T cell repertoires in COVID-19. As for the study in general: Whether acute or convalescent, the COVID-19 samples came from the United States, Italy and Spain. PBMCs, B-cell-depleted T cells, or T cells provided the cDNA or gDNA that made up the material.

In the original analysis: Scientists estimated how many nucleated cells there were by amplifying reference gene primers. Assay used: immunoSEQ multiplex PCR; TCRdb lists only in-frame clones, some missing. The V and J calls and the clone size are those of that table, but D and trimming were determined from the DNA. The sample contains more than 100,000 clones, around 90% of which appear only once. The CDR3 extends over 13 amino acids. Deletions cut 8 bases from V and 4 bases from J, with 14 bases between. Germline loops: CDR1 WSHSY, CDR2 SAAADI. The source is a human donor in a cohort sampled during active COVID-19. Sequencing was done on a sample of peripheral blood. This chain connects TRBV10-2 to TRBJ2-5, with D possibly TRBD2 on 5 matching bases. CDR3 in DNA: TGCGCCAGCGGAGGAGGTTTGAGAGAGACCCAGTACTTC. It is translated as CASGGGLRETQYF.